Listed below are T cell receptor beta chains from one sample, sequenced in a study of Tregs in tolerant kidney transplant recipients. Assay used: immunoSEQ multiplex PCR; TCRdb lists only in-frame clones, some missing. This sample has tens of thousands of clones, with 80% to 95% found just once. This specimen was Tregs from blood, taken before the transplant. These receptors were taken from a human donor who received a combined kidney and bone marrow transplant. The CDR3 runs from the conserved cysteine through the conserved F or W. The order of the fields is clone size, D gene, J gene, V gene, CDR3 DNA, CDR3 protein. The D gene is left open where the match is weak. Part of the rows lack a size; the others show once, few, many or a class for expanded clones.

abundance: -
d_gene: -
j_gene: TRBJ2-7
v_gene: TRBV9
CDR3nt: TGTGCCAGCAGCGTTGAGATGAGTTGCCGGGAGAAAAGAGACGAGCAGTACTTC
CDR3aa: CASSVEMSCREKRDEQYF

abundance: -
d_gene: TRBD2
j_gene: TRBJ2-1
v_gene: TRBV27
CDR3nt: TGTGCCAGCAGTTTTTCGGGACTAGCGGGAGGTATGGATGAGCAGTTCTTC
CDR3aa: CASSFSGLAGGMDEQFF

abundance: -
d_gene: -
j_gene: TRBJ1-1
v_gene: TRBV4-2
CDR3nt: TGTGCCAGCAGCCAAGATAGGGCAGACACTGAAGCTTTCTTT
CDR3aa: CASSQDRADTEAFF

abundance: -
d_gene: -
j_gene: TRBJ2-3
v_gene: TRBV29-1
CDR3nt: TGCAGCGTTGAGTTTAGCACAGATACGCAGTATTTT
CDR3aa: CSVEFSTDTQYF

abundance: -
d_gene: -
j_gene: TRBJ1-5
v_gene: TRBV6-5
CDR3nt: TGTGCCAGCAGTTACTCGAGTGATAGCAATCAGCCCCAGCATTTT
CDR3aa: CASSYSSDSNQPQHF

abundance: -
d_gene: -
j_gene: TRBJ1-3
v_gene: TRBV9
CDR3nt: TGTGCCAGCAGCGTAGAAGTGGTGGCTGGAAACACCATATATTTT
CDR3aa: CASSVEVVAGNTIYF

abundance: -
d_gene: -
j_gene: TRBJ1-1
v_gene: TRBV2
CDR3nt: TGTGCCAGCAAGGGGCCCGGGCGAGCTGAAGCTTTCTTT
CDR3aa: CASKGPGRAEAFF

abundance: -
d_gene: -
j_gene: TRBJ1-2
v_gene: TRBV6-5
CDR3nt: TGTGCCAGCAGTTCTGGGCTGAGCTATGGCTACACCTTC
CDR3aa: CASSSGLSYGYTF

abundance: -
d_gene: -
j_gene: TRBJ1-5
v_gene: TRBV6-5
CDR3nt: TGTGCCAGCAGTTCTCTTGACACTAAAGGCGGTCAGCCCCAGCATTTT
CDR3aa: CASSSLDTKGGQPQHF

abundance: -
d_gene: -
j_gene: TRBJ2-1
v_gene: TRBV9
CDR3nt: TGTGCCAGCAGCTTCACGGGTATACCGTACAATGAGCAGTTCTTC
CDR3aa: CASSFTGIPYNEQFF

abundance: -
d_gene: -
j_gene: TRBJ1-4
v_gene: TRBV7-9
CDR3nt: TGTGCCAGCAGCTTAACGTCCGCCGAGGCTTCAAAACTGTTTTTT
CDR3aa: CASSLTSAEASKLFF

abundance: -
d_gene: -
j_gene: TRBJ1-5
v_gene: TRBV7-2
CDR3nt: TGTGCCAGCAGCTTATATGGGACGGATAGCAATCAGCCCCAGCATTTT
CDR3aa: CASSLYGTDSNQPQHF

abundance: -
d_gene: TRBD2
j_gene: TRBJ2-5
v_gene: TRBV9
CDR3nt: TGTGCCAGCAGCGTAGCACTAGCGGGAGGGCCGGGTGAGACCCAGTACTTC
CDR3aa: CASSVALAGGPGETQYF

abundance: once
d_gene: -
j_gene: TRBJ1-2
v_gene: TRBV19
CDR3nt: TGTGCCAGTAGTTTGGAGGGAGCCTATGGCTACACCTTC
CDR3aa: CASSLEGAYGYTF

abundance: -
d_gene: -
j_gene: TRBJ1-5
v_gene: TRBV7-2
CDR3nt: TGTGCCAGCAGCTGGACTGTCAATAGCAATCAGCCCCAGCATTTT
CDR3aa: CASSWTVNSNQPQHF